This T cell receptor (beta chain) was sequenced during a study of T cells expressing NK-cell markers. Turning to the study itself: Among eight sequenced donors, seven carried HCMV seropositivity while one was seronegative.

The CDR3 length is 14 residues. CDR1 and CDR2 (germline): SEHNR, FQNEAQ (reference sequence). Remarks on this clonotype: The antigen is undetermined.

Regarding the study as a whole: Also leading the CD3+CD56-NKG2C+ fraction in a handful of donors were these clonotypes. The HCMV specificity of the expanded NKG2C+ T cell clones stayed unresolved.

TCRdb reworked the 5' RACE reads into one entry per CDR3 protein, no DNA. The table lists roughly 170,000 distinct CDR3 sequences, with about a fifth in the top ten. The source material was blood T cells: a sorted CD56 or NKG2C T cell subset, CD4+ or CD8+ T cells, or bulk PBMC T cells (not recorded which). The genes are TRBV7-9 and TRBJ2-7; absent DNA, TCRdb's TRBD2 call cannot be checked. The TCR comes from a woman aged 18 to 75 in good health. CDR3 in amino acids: CASSRGAAAYEQYF.